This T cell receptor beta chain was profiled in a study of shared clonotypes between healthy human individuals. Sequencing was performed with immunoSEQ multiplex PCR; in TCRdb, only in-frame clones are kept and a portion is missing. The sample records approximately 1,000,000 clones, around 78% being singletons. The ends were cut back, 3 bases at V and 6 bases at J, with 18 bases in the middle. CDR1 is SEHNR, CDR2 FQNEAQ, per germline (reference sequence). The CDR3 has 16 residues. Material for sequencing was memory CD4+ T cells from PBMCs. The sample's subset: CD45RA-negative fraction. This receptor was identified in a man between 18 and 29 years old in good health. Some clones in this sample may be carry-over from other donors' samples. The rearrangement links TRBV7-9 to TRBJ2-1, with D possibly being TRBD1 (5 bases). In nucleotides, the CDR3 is TGTGCCAGCAGCTTTCTCTCAGGGTCCATCCTCAATGAGCAGTTCTTC. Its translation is CASSFLSGSILNEQFF.